This T cell receptor beta chain was sequenced in a study of control samples from healthy donors and cancer patients. Profiling relied on immunoSEQ multiplex PCR, and the TCRdb table lists in-frame clones only, not all of them. The table lists 4,500 to 7,000 clones, 80% to 90% of them singletons. Germline CDR1 and CDR2: SGDLS and YYNGEE. The CDR3 runs 13 residues. The germline V and J ends were trimmed by 4 bases and 1 base, with 9 bases remaining between them. The chain links TRBV9 to TRBJ2-7; possibly TRBD1 for D (5 bases). This clonotype originated in a female donor with lung cancer. The material sequenced was formalin-fixed, paraffin-embedded tissue. Written as DNA, the CDR3 is TGTGCCAGCAGCAAAACAGGATCCTACGAGCAGTACTTC. Residues: CASSKTGSYEQYF.